These T cell receptor beta chains were read from a single sample in a study of T cell repertoires in ileal Crohn's disease. Generated by immunoSEQ multiplex PCR, the TCRdb table keeps only in-frame clones and is missing some. The sample includes roughly 4,200 clones, 76% of them seen just once. Sequencing input: ileal tissue. The source is an adult with Crohn's disease. CDR3s include the opening cysteine and the closing phenylalanine or tryptophan. D genes are given only for firm matches. Clone size is not always given. Where it is, it says once, few, many or a class for expanded clones.

TRBV18	NA	TRBJ2-2	NA	CASSPFARPSSTGELFF	TGTGCCAGCTCACCCTTTGCCAGGCCATCCTCCACCGGGGAGCTGTTTTTT
TRBV19	NA	TRBJ1-1	few	CASSTVSPGQAFF	TGTGCCAGTAGCACCGTATCCCCAGGACAAGCTTTCTTT
TRBV19	NA	TRBJ1-1	once	CASSISPVMNTEAFF	TGTGCCAGTAGTATATCTCCGGTCATGAACACTGAAGCTTTCTTT
TRBV7-2	NA	TRBJ1-2	once	CASSLAGGGEGGYTF	TGTGCCAGCAGCTTAGCGGGCGGGGGGGAAGGCGGCTACACCTTC
TRBV6-1	NA	TRBJ2-1	NA	CASRGVGGDEQFF	TGTGCCAGCAGGGGGGTTGGCGGCGATGAGCAGTTCTTC
TRBV2	NA	TRBJ1-1	few	CASKVMGGRWNTEAFF	TGTGCCAGCAAGGTCATGGGCGGCCGTTGGAACACTGAAGCTTTCTTT
TRBV27	TRBD1	TRBJ1-1	NA	CASSPRQGVSTEAFF	TGTGCCAGCAGTCCCCGACAGGGGGTGAGCACTGAAGCTTTCTTT
TRBV28	NA	TRBJ1-2	once	CASSFEGRVGLSYGYTF	TGTGCCAGCAGTTTTGAGGGGAGAGTAGGGCTGTCATATGGCTACACCTTC
TRBV28	NA	TRBJ2-4	NA	CASNKGANARYIQYF	TGTGCCAGCAACAAAGGGGCCAATGCGAGGTACATTCAGTACTTC
TRBV7-7	NA	TRBJ2-2	NA	CASSSSATGELFF	TGTGCCAGCAGCTCCTCAGCGACCGGGGAGCTGTTTTTT
TRBV2	TRBD1	TRBJ1-4	NA	CASSPGQGIEKLFF	TGTGCCAGCAGCCCGGGACAGGGTATTGAAAAACTGTTTTTT
TRBV2	NA	TRBJ1-4	once	CASSDDRVATNEKLFF	TGTGCCAGCAGTGACGACAGAGTTGCAACTAATGAAAAACTGTTTTTT
TRBV14	TRBD1	TRBJ1-4	NA	CASRRTGNEKLFF	TGTGCCAGTAGGCGGACAGGGAATGAAAAACTGTTTTTT
TRBV28	NA	TRBJ2-4	once	CASSPSSGTLAKNIQYF	TGTGCCAGCAGTCCTTCCTCTGGTACCCTAGCCAAAAACATTCAGTACTTC
TRBV6-5	NA	TRBJ1-1	NA	CASTSQTRGTEAFF	TGTGCCAGCACCTCACAGACTCGGGGCACTGAAGCTTTCTTT
TRBV29-1	NA	TRBJ2-1	NA	CSVEAGRLDNEQFF	TGCAGCGTTGAAGCGGGTAGATTAGACAATGAGCAGTTCTTC
TRBV7-9	TRBD2	TRBJ2-7	NA	CASSSPGLQYEQYF	TGTGCCAGCAGCTCCCCGGGACTACAATACGAGCAGTACTTC
TRBV6-5	NA	TRBJ2-2	NA	CASSYSIRGPTGELFF	TGTGCCAGCAGTTACTCGATTCGGGGGCCCACCGGGGAGCTGTTTTTT
TRBV18	NA	TRBJ2-6	NA	CASSPLGNGANVLTF	TGTGCCAGCTCACCTCTGGGTAACGGGGCCAACGTCCTGACTTTC
TRBV5-4	NA	TRBJ1-2	NA	CASSGGGNYGYTF	TGTGCCAGCAGCGGCGGGGGTAACTATGGCTACACCTTC
TRBV9	TRBD2	TRBJ2-1	NA	CASSVAKLAGGYNEQFF	TGTGCCAGCAGCGTAGCAAAACTAGCGGGGGGCTACAATGAGCAGTTCTTC
TRBV7-9	TRBD2	TRBJ2-5	NA	CASSFGWGAGAKETQYF	TGTGCCAGCAGCTTTGGGTGGGGAGCGGGAGCCAAAGAGACCCAGTACTTC
TRBV7-3	NA	TRBJ2-6	once	CASSPGGANVLTF	TGTGCCAGCAGCCCAGGCGGGGCCAACGTCCTGACTTTC
TRBV5-1	NA	TRBJ2-7	NA	CASRPETGWTYEQYF	TGCGCCAGCCGCCCAGAGACCGGTTGGACCTACGAGCAGTACTTC
TRBV4-2	TRBD1	TRBJ1-1	NA	CASSQAEGQLREAFF	TGTGCCAGCAGCCAAGCCGAGGGACAGCTTAGGGAAGCTTTCTTT
TRBV19	NA	TRBJ1-2	NA	CASWARGGYGYTF	TGTGCCTCCTGGGCCAGGGGAGGCTATGGCTACACCTTC
TRBV6-1	NA	TRBJ1-3	NA	CASSEMFSSGNTIYF	TGTGCCAGCAGTGAGATGTTCTCCTCTGGAAACACCATATATTTT
TRBV6-5	NA	TRBJ1-5	once	CASIRGFNQPQHF	TGTGCCAGCATCCGGGGTTTCAATCAGCCCCAGCATTTT
TRBV7-8	NA	TRBJ2-7	NA	CASSLALGEQYF	TGTGCCAGCAGCTTAGCTCTTGGCGAGCAGTACTTC
TRBV7-8	NA	TRBJ1-4	NA	CASSPGAGNREKLFF	TGTGCCAGCAGCCCAGGGGCGGGGAATCGGGAAAAACTGTTTTTT
TRBV18	TRBD1	TRBJ1-6	NA	CASSPGQGGSPLHF	TGTGCCAGCTCACCCGGACAGGGAGGTTCACCCCTCCACTTT
TRBV30	NA	TRBJ2-3	once	CAWHLRNTDTQYF	TGTGCCTGGCACTTAAGGAACACAGATACGCAGTATTTT
TRBV9	TRBD1	TRBJ2-1	NA	CASSVGTGSLNEQFF	TGTGCCAGCAGCGTAGGGACAGGGTCGCTCAATGAGCAGTTCTTC
TRBV15	TRBD1	TRBJ1-1	NA	CATSRSDRANTEAFF	TGTGCCACCAGCAGATCGGACAGGGCTAACACTGAAGCTTTCTTT
TRBV7-8	TRBD1	TRBJ2-4	NA	CASRAGTGKNIQYF	TGTGCCAGCAGGGCCGGGACAGGGAAAAACATTCAGTACTTC
TRBV27	TRBD1	TRBJ1-1	NA	CASSTADRAAFF	TGTGCCAGCAGTACCGCCGACAGGGCAGCTTTCTTT
TRBV27	TRBD1	TRBJ1-1	NA	CASSKTRGQGVTEAFF	TGTGCCAGCAGTAAGACCCGGGGACAGGGCGTCACTGAAGCTTTCTTT
TRBV10-1	TRBD2	TRBJ2-1	NA	CASSSGMYNEQFF	TGCGCCAGCAGCAGCGGGATGTACAATGAGCAGTTCTTC
TRBV5-1	TRBD1	TRBJ1-2	NA	CVSSLDTGGNYGYTF	TGCGTCAGCAGCTTGGATACAGGGGGAAACTATGGCTACACCTTC
TRBV9	NA	TRBJ2-2	NA	CASSVERDTGELFF	TGTGCCAGCAGCGTAGAGAGGGACACCGGGGAGCTGTTTTTT
TRBV19	NA	TRBJ1-5	NA	CASSMSSNQPQHF	TGTGCCAGTAGTATGTCCTCCAATCAGCCCCAGCATTTT
TRBV28	NA	TRBJ1-5	few	CASSLRRTSQPQHF	TGTGCCAGCAGTTTAAGAAGGACTTCTCAGCCCCAGCATTTT
TRBV27	TRBD2	TRBJ2-7	NA	CASSPGGDLLYEQYF	TGTGCCAGCAGTCCCGGGGGGGACTTACTATACGAGCAGTACTTC
TRBV19	NA	TRBJ1-5	NA	CASSAGVRQPQHF	TGTGCCAGTAGTGCGGGAGTGAGGCAGCCCCAGCATTTT
TRBV4-1	NA	TRBJ2-2	NA	CASSQDLAGELFF	TGCGCCAGCAGCCAAGATCTGGCCGGGGAGCTGTTTTTT
TRBV2	NA	TRBJ2-7	NA	CASRRDGSYEQYF	TGTGCCAGCAGGAGGGACGGATCCTACGAGCAGTACTTC
TRBV5-1	NA	TRBJ2-3	once	CASNEEGQRTDTQYF	TGCGCCAGCAACGAGGAGGGGCAAAGGACAGATACGCAGTATTTT
TRBV6-5	NA	TRBJ1-1	NA	CASSYSIGGTEAFF	TGTGCCAGCAGTTACTCGATAGGTGGCACTGAAGCTTTCTTT
TRBV7-2	NA	TRBJ2-7	NA	CASRARAKSYEQYF	TGTGCCAGCAGGGCCAGGGCCAAGTCCTACGAGCAGTACTTC
TRBV9	TRBD1	TRBJ1-2	NA	CASNRQGTYGYTF	TGTGCCAGCAACCGACAGGGGACTTATGGCTACACCTTC
TRBV11-2	TRBD2	TRBJ2-4	NA	CASSLDQFSSGRAKNIQYF	TGTGCCAGCAGCTTAGATCAGTTCTCTAGCGGGAGGGCCAAAAACATTCAGTACTTC
TRBV28	NA	TRBJ1-2	NA	CATTTDYGYTF	TGTGCCACGACGACCGACTATGGCTACACCTTC
TRBV27	NA	TRBJ1-1	NA	CASSLRGASGEAFF	TGTGCCAGCAGTCTCCGGGGGGCCTCCGGTGAAGCTTTCTTT
TRBV19	TRBD1	TRBJ1-1	NA	CASSPRTGTRNTEAFF	TGTGCCAGTAGTCCCCGGACAGGGACTAGGAACACTGAAGCTTTCTTT